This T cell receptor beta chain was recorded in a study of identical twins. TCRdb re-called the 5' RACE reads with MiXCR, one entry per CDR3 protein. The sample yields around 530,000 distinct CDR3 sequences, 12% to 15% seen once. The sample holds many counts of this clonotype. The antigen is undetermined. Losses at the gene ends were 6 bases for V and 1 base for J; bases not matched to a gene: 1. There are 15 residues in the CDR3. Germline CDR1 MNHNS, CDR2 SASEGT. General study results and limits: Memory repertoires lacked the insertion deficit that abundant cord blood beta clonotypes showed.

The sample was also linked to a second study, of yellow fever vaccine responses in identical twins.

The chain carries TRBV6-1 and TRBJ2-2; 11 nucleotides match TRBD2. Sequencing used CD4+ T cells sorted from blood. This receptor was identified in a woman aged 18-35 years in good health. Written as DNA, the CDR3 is TGTGCCAGCAGGCTAGCGGGGGGGAACACCGGGGAGCTGTTTTTT. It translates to CASRLAGGNTGELFF.